These 6 T cell receptor beta chains originate from one sample sequenced in a study of control samples from healthy donors and cancer patients (dated by TCRdb to about 2020). Libraries were prepared through the immunoSEQ multiplex PCR assay. Sourced from immuneACCESS, this table was stored by TCRdb with only in-frame sequences that have V and J called. A share of the clones is absent; for the studies checked, an unresolved V gene accounts for under half, and the remainder has no known explanation. This sample gives roughly 120,000 clones in total; roughly nine tenths of them show up just once. The top ten constitute 7.8% of the sample. Material for sequencing was blood. The source is a woman aged 18-29 years in good health.

This chain uses TRBV11-2 with TRBJ2-5, with 10 nucleotides matching TRBD2. The CDR3 spans 18 residues. Per the germline V gene, CDR1 is SGHAT and CDR2 is FQNNGV. V dropped 1 base and J dropped 4; count of bases not matched to a gene: 12. The CDR3 here is CASSLALGSGRAGETQYF. The CDR3 nucleotides read TGTGCCAGCAGCTTAGCCCTAGGAAGCGGGAGGGCCGGAGAGACCCAGTACTTC. Complete variable domain (other parts from reference TRBV11-2 and TRBJ2-5): EAGVAQSPRYKIIEKRQSVAFWCNPISGHATLYWYQQILGQGPKLLIQFQNNGVVDDSQLPKDRFSAERLKGVDSTLKIQPAKLEDSAVYLCASSLALGSGRAGETQYFGPGTRLLVL.

The table lists this clone with a few counts. This chain uses TRBV7-3 with TRBJ1-6; D unclear. This CDR3 comprises 15 residues. The V gene lost 4 bases and the J gene lost 4 bases, with 11 bases spanning the gap. CDR1 and CDR2 (germline): SGHTA, FQGTGA. This CDR3 reads CASSSGPQYNSPLHF. CDR3 nucleotide sequence: TGTGCCAGCAGCTCGGGTCCGCAGTATAATTCACCCCTCCACTTT.

The DNA of the CDR3 is TGTGCCAGCAGTTTTTTAGGGCAGGGGGACTTTTATGGCTACACCTTC. Translating it yields CASSFLGQGDFYGYTF. This sequence joins TRBV28 and TRBJ1-2; 7 positions agree with TRBD1. The CDR3 is 16 residues long. Germline CDR1 MDHEN, CDR2 SYDVKM. Germline trimming cut 3 bases from V and 5 bases from J; bases unmatched to any gene: 12.

This chain links TRBV5-6 with TRBJ2-4; 10 bases match TRBD1. Germline CDR1 and CDR2: SGHDT and YYEEEE. The V segment lost 4 bases and the J segment 7 bases; nucleotides outside the gene matches: 5. The CDR3 runs 14 residues. Written as DNA, the CDR3 is TGTGCCAGCAGCCCGCGGACAGGGGGTAACATTCAGTACTTC. It specifies CASSPRTGGNIQYF.

Points on this clone: The sample carries other DNA sequences with the same CDR3. V gene TRBV7-3 combines with J gene TRBJ1-1, with D unresolved. V was trimmed by 0 bases and J by 1 base, leaving 6 bases between them. Germline V CDR1 and CDR2: SGHTA, FQGTGA. This CDR3 comprises 14 residues. The CDR3 region has the DNA TGTGCCAGCAGCTTAACGGTAGGGAACACTGAAGCTTTCTTT. Protein: CASSLTVGNTEAFF. The complete variable domain, with remaining parts taken from reference TRBV7-3 and TRBJ1-1, reads GAGVSQTPSNKVTEKGKYVELRCDPISGHTALYWYRQSLGQGPEFLIYFQGTGAADDSGLPNDRFFAVRPEGSVSTLKIQRTERGDSAVYLCASSLTVGNTEAFFGQGTRLTVV.

V gene TRBV5-1 combines with J gene TRBJ2-5; 7 positions agree with TRBD1. From germline, CDR1 is SGHRS and CDR2 YFSETQ. V lost 0 bases, J lost 5 bases, and 4 bases stayed unmatched. CDR3 length: 14 residues. The CDR3 loop is CASSLGQGGETQYF. For the CDR3, the DNA is TGCGCCAGCAGCTTGGGACAGGGCGGGGAGACCCAGTACTTC.